What follows are 26 T cell receptor beta chains derived from one specimen sequenced in a study of T-cell memory formation after mild COVID-19. MiXCR, applied by TCRdb to the 5' RACE reads, yields one record per CDR3 protein. The sample has approximately 270,000 distinct CDR3 sequences, around 15% seen once. Input material: PBMCs or a T cell subset sorted from them (not recorded which). The receptors derive from a man aged 18 to 35 who had mild COVID-19 (a few samples of this study predate the infection). Cell type and time point are not known.

The chain joins TRBV4-1 to TRBJ1-5; the match to TRBD1 covers 8 bases. Looked up from germline, CDR1 is MGHRA and CDR2 is YSYEKL. The CDR3 has 17 amino acids. The V and J ends lost 3 bases and 2 bases, in that order; junction bases with no gene match: 9. The CDR3 DNA follows: TGCGCCAGCAGCCAGCAGGGGGCCAAGCGAGGCAATCAGCCCCAGCATTTT. Translating gives CASSQQGAKRGNQPQHF.

The chain carries TRBV7-2 and TRBJ1-2; D uncertain. This CDR3 has 15 residues. V gave up 4 bases and J gave up 5 bases, with 17 bases separating them. Per germline, CDR1 SGHTA and CDR2 FQGNSA. The CDR3 loop is CASSSDLTGIYGYTF. The CDR3 DNA follows: TGTGCCAGCAGCTCGGACTTGACGGGGATTTATGGCTACACCTTC.

This clonotype was seen a handful of times. V gene TRBV4-1 combines with J gene TRBJ2-7, with D perhaps TRBD1 or TRBD2 (5 bases each). The V and J ends lost 4 bases and 3 bases respectively, with 10 bases between them. Germline V CDR1 and CDR2: MGHRA, YSYEKL. The CDR3 spans 13 residues. The CDR3 region is CASSPLGDYEQYF. In nucleotides, the CDR3 is TGCGCCAGCAGCCCCCTGGGGGACTACGAGCAGTACTTC.

This chain connects TRBV6-5 to TRBJ1-2; perhaps TRBD1 as D (6 bases). From germline, CDR1 is MNHEY and CDR2 SVGAGI. The germline V and J ends were trimmed by 8 bases and 1 base, with 14 bases remaining between them. The CDR3 extends over 14 amino acids. For the CDR3, the DNA is TGTGCCAGCCGCCACAGGGACATTAACTATGGCTACACCTTC. This encodes CASRHRDINYGYTF.

This clonotype has only a few counts. At one end, the junction sequence differs from germline, possibly due to a read error. V gene TRBV7-7 combines with J gene TRBJ2-3; D is unclear. Germline CDR1 reads SSHAT; CDR2 reads FNYEAQ (reference sequence). The CDR3 length is 14 residues. CDR3 in DNA: TGTGCTAGCAGCTTTAATCTAGGGTCAGATACGCAGTATTTT. Amino acids: CASSFNLGSDTQYF.

A few counts support this clonotype. The DNA of the CDR3 is TGTGCCAGCAGCTTCATGACCTACGAGCAGTACTTC. Amino acids: CASSFMTYEQYF. The genes are TRBV5-6 and TRBJ2-7, with D unresolved. V lost 2 bases, J lost 2 bases, and 5 bases lay in between. This CDR3 has 12 amino acids. Germline V gene lookup returns CDR1 SGHDT and CDR2 YYEEEE.

This clonotype was found a few times. This chain connects TRBV5-1 to TRBJ2-1; 10 bases match TRBD1. The germline CDR1 and CDR2 sequences are SGHRS and YFSETQ. The CDR3 sequence is 14 residues long. V lost 6 bases to trimming and J lost 8 bases; unmatched junction nucleotides: 8. In DNA form, the CDR3 reads TGCGCCAGCACCACCGGGACAGGGGATGATGAGCAGTTCTTC. Translation gives CASTTGTGDDEQFF.

This rearrangement joins TRBV5-1 to TRBJ1-1; D uncertain. This CDR3 spans 12 amino acids. Looked up from germline, CDR1 is SGHRS and CDR2 is YFSETQ. V was clipped by 7 bases and J by 7 bases, with 14 bases between them. DNA for the CDR3: TGCGCCAGCTCTGCGGCGTCCCGTGAAGCTTTCTTT. Translating it yields CASSAASREAFF.

This clonotype was seen a few times. The V gene is TRBV6-2 or TRBV6-3, the J gene TRBJ2-7, with a possible D match to TRBD2 (6 bases). The CDR3 has 12 residues. V lost 4 bases to trimming and J lost 7 bases, with 11 bases between them. The V gene's germline CDR1 is MNHEY and CDR2 SVGEGT. CDR3 nucleotide sequence: TGTGCCAGCAGTTGGAACAGCGGGGAGCAGTACGTC. Its protein is CASSWNSGEQYV.

The V gene is TRBV7-9, the J gene TRBJ2-7; possible D gene TRBD1, 6 bases. The germline V gene has CDR1 SEHNR and CDR2 FQNEAQ (reference sequence). CDR3 length equals 15 residues. Trimming shortened V by 5 bases and J by 5 bases, and 19 bases separated the two germline ends. The CDR3 region has the DNA TGTGCCAGCAGCCTAATCGGGGACATCTTTCACGAGCAGTACGTC. Protein: CASSLIGDIFHEQYV.

J is TRBJ2-7 and V is TRBV20-1; D could derive from TRBD1 or TRBD2 (5 bases each). CDR1 and CDR2 (germline): DFQATT, SNEGSKA (reference sequence). The CDR3 totals 15 residues. V was trimmed by 0 bases and J by 4 bases, leaving 16 bases between them. DNA for the CDR3: TGCAGTGCTAGAGATTTCGCAGGGAGCTTGTACGAGCAGTACTTC. This translates into CSARDFAGSLYEQYF.

This sequence joins TRBV7-8 and TRBJ2-3, with 14 bases aligning to TRBD2. The CDR3 has 16 amino acids. CDR1 is SGHVS and CDR2 is FQNEAQ in the germline V gene. The V segment lost 5 bases and the J segment 5 bases; nucleotides outside the gene matches: 6. CDR3 coding DNA: TGTGCCAGCAGCCCGAAGACTAGCGGGGGGGGAGATACGCAGTATTTT. Its protein is CASSPKTSGGGDTQYF. The variable domain in full, with the rest retrieved from reference TRBV7-8 and TRBJ2-3, is GAGVSQSPRYKVAKRGQDVALRCDPISGHVSLFWYQQALGQGPEFLTYFQNEAQLDKSGLPSDRFFAERPEGSVSTLKIQRTQQEDSAVYLCASSPKTSGGGDTQYFGPGTRLTVL.

At least ten counts were recorded for this clonotype. The J gene is TRBJ1-4, the V gene TRBV7-2; the match to TRBD1 covers 7 bases. The CDR3 has 14 residues. V dropped 6 bases and J dropped 8; count of bases not matched to a gene: 9. In germline, CDR1 is SGHTA, CDR2 FQGNSA. CDR3 sequence (DNA): TGTGCCAGCAGTTACAGGGGTTTGGACGAAAAACTGTTTTTT. The encoded protein is CASSYRGLDEKLFF.

This clonotype was observed a few times. The V and J genes are TRBV14 and TRBJ2-1; TRBD2 matches at 10 bases. Trimming at V came to 4 bases and at J to 4 bases, leaving 4 bases not matched to a gene. Germline V gene sequence: CDR1 SGHDN, CDR2 FVKESK. The CDR3 loop spans 15 amino acids. The CDR3 loop is CASSPSGGRYNEQFF. The CDR3 DNA sequence: TGTGCCAGCAGCCCTAGCGGGGGCCGTTACAATGAGCAGTTCTTC.

The rearrangement joins TRBV28 to TRBJ1-2; no clear D gene. Trimming shortened V by 6 bases and J by 3 bases, and 11 bases separated the two germline ends. The germline V gene encodes CDR1 MDHEN and CDR2 SYDVKM. The CDR3 spans 13 residues. CDR3 nucleotides: TGTGCCAGCAGCCCCCCGGAATACTATGGCTACACCTTC. Amino acids: CASSPPEYYGYTF.

The CDR3 reads CASSPRLEGGDTQYF. The CDR3 nucleotides read TGCGCCAGCAGCCCGCGACTTGAGGGGGGAGATACGCAGTATTTT. The chain combines TRBV4-1 with TRBJ2-3; D possibly uses TRBD1 or TRBD2 (6 bases each). Deletions cut 4 bases from V and 5 bases from J, with 16 bases between. Germline V gives CDR1 MGHRA, CDR2 YSYEKL. The CDR3 loop spans 15 amino acids.

This clonotype was observed a handful of times. The chain recombines TRBV12-3 or TRBV12-4 with TRBJ2-3, with 11 bases fitting TRBD2. V trimming: 6 bases; J trimming: 6 bases; junction bases outside the gene matches: 5. The CDR3 runs to 14 residues. CDR3 DNA: TGTGCCAGCAGAAACCCTAGCGGGGGGGATACGCAGTATTTT. It specifies CASRNPSGGDTQYF.

The V gene is TRBV5-5, the J gene TRBJ2-7; D call uncertain. Trimming pared 0 bases from V and 0 bases from J, leaving 10 bases between. The CDR3 is 15 residues long. Germline V gene data show CDR1 as SGHKS and CDR2 as YYEKEE (reference sequence). CDR3 DNA: TGTGCCAGCAGCTTGGCGGAGCCGAGCTCCTACGAGCAGTACGTC. Its protein product is CASSLAEPSSYEQYV.

This clonotype was seen a handful of times. The V and J genes are TRBV7-9 and TRBJ2-5, with TRBD1 matching 8 bases. J lost 1 base, V lost 6 bases, and 4 bases had no gene match. Germline CDR1 and CDR2: SEHNR and FQNEAQ (reference sequence). The CDR3 consists of 14 residues. Here the CDR3 reads CASRTGAVQETQYF. CDR3 nucleotides: TGTGCCAGCAGGACAGGGGCCGTCCAAGAGACCCAGTACTTC.

This clonotype was counted a few times. The J gene is TRBJ2-7, the V gene TRBV7-6; the D is unclear. Trimming removed 6 bases from V and 0 bases from J, with 12 bases in between. The CDR3 runs to 14 residues. Germline CDR1 is SGHVS and CDR2 is FNYEAQ. CDR3 in DNA: TGTGCCAGCAGTCCCGAACTCGCCTCCTACGAGCAGTACTTC. It specifies CASSPELASYEQYF.

The V gene is TRBV20-1, the J gene TRBJ2-7, with 9 bases aligning to TRBD1. From germline, CDR1 is DFQATT and CDR2 SNEGSKA (reference sequence). V dropped 6 bases and J dropped 3; count of bases not matched to a gene: 3. The CDR3 runs 12 residues. CDR3 DNA: TGCAGTGCAAACAGGGGGCTCTACGAGCAGTACTTC. Translation: CSANRGLYEQYF.

This clonotype occurred a few times. The chain couples TRBV6-1 to TRBJ2-3; 9 bases fit TRBD2. V lost 3 bases to trimming and J lost 2 bases; unmatched junction nucleotides: 6. This CDR3 is 16 amino acids long. Germline loops: CDR1 MNHNS, CDR2 SASEGT. CDR3: CASSDRLAGTTDTQYF. The CDR3 DNA sequence: TGTGCCAGCAGTGACCGCCTAGCGGGAACCACAGATACGCAGTATTTT.

The chain carries TRBV5-1 and TRBJ1-1, with unresolved D. Germline values: CDR1 SGHRS, CDR2 YFSETQ. V lost 6 bases, J lost 1 base, and 13 bases lay in between. There are 14 residues in the CDR3. The CDR3 nucleotides read TGCGCCAGCAAGGCGTCGGCTCCGAACACTGAAGCTTTCTTT. Encoded protein: CASKASAPNTEAFF.

This clonotype was found a few times. V usage is TRBV5-1 and J usage is TRBJ2-5; 8 positions match TRBD2. Germline CDR1 is SGHRS and CDR2 is YFSETQ. The CDR3 is 15 residues long. V was clipped by 0 bases and J by 1 base; unmatched bases: 2. CDR3 sequence: CASSLVAGSQETQYF. The CDR3 region has the DNA TGCGCCAGCAGCTTGGTAGCGGGGAGCCAAGAGACCCAGTACTTC. The entire variable domain, with the rest obtained from reference TRBV5-1 and TRBJ2-5, is as follows: KAGVTQTPRYLIKTRGQQVTLSCSPISGHRSVSWYQQTPGQGLQFLFEYFSETQRNKGNFPGRFSGRQFSNSRSEMNVSTLELGDSALYLCASSLVAGSQETQYFGPGTRLLVL.

The rearrangement links TRBV4-3 to TRBJ2-3, with TRBD2 identical over 12 bases. CDR1 is LGHNA, CDR2 YSLEER, per germline. The junction had 7 bases not matched to a gene; V was cut back by 1 base and J by 2 bases. The CDR3 has 18 residues. The CDR3 here is CASSQGRTSGGYTDTQYF. DNA for the CDR3: TGCGCCAGCAGCCAAGGCCGTACTAGCGGGGGGTACACAGATACGCAGTATTTT.

The chain joins TRBV20-1 to TRBJ1-6, with 9 positions matching TRBD1. The CDR3 length is 17 residues. CDR1 and CDR2 from the germline V gene are DFQATT and SNEGSKA (reference sequence). V was pared by 1 base and J by 2 bases, with 6 bases of the junction left unmatched. This CDR3 reads CSARGTGARAYNSPLHF. CDR3 nucleotide sequence: TGCAGTGCTAGAGGGACAGGGGCGAGGGCCTATAATTCACCCCTCCACTTT.